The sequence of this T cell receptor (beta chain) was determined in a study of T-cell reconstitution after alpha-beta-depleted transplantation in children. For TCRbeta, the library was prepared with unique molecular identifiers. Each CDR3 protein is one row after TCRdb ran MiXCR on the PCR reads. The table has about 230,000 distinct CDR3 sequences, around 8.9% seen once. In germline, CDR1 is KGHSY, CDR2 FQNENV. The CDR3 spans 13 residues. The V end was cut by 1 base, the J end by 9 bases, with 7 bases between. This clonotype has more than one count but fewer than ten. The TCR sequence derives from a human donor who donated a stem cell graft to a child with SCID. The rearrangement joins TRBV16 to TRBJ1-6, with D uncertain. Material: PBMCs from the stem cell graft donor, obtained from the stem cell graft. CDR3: CASSQYVPSPLHF. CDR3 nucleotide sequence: TGTGCCAGCAGCCAATATGTCCCTTCACCCCTCCACTTT.